This TCR beta chain was sequenced during a study of cytomegalovirus exposure and HLA in healthy donors. About the research overall: The 95 to 150 validation repertoires used the same platform as the 666 first-cohort repertoires, a later analysis reported. Study-level findings and limits: In vitro checks showed that a few CMV-associated chains really do target CMV antigens.

Produced via immunoSEQ multiplex PCR; TCRdb's table is partial and in-frame only. The table includes 55,000 to 80,000 clones, 90% to 95% detected once. As for this clone: Its antigen is not known.

Trimming took off 7 bases at V and 3 bases at J, with 9 bases between the two ends. Per germline, CDR1 SEHNR and CDR2 FQNEAQ (reference sequence). CDR3 length equals 12 residues. The sample consisted of PBMCs. The TCR was taken from a man between 18 and 29 years old in good health and CMV-seronegative. V and J are TRBV7-9 and TRBJ1-1; the D is unclear. CDR3 sequence (DNA): TGTGCCAGCAAGTGGGGAGACACTGAAGCTTTCTTT. Its protein is CASKWGDTEAFF. The variable domain in full, completed from reference TRBV7-9 and TRBJ1-1, reads DTGVSQNPRHKITKRGQNVTFRCDPISEHNRLYWYRQTLGQGPEFLTYFQNEAQLEKSRLLSDRFSAERPKGSFSTLEIQRTEQGDSAMYLCASKWGDTEAFFGQGTRLTVV.